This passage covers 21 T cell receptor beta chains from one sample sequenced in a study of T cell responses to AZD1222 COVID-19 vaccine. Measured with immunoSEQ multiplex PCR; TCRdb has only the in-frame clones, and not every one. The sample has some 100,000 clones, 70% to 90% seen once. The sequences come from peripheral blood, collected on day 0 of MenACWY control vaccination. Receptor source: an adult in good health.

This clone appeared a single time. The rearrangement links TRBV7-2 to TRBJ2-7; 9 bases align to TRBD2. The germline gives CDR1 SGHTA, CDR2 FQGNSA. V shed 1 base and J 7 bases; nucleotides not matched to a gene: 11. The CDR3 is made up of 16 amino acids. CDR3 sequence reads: CASSLDGGGRAWEQYF. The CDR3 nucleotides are TGTGCCAGCAGCTTAGATGGTGGCGGGAGGGCGTGGGAGCAGTACTTC. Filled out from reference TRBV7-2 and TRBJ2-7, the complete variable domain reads GAGVSQSPSNKVTEKGKDVELRCDPISGHTALYWYRQSLGQGLEFLIYFQGNSAPDKSGLPSDRFSAERTGGSVSTLTIQRTQQEDSAVYLCASSLDGGGRAWEQYFGPGTRLTVT.

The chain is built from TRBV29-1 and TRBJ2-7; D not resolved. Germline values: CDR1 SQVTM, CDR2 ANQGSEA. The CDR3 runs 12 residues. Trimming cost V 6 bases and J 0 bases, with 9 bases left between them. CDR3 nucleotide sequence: TGCAGCGTCCAGCTGAGCTCCTACGAGCAGTACTTC. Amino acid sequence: CSVQLSSYEQYF.

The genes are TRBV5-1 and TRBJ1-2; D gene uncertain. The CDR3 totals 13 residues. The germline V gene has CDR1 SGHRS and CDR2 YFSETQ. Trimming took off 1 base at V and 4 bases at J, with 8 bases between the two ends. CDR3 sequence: CASSLLGLYGYTF. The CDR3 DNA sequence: TGCGCCAGCAGCTTGCTGGGTCTCTATGGCTACACCTTC.

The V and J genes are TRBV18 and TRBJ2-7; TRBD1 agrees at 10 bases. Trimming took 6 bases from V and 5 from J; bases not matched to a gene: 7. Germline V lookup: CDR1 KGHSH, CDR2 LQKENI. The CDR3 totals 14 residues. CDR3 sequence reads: CASSPGTGADEQYF. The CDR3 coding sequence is TGTGCCAGCTCCCCCGGGACAGGGGCCGACGAGCAGTACTTC. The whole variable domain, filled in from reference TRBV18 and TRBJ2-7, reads NAGVMQNPRHLVRRRGQEARLRCSPMKGHSHVYWYRQLPEEGLKFMVYLQKENIIDESGMPKERFSAEFPKEGPSILRIQQVVRGDSAAYFCASSPGTGADEQYFGPGTRLTVT.

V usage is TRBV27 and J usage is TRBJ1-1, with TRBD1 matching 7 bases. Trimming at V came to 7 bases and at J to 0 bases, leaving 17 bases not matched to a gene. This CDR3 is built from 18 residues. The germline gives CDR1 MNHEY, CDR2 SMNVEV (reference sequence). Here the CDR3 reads CASKHRDSPSKLNTEAFF. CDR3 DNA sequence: TGTGCCAGCAAACACCGGGACAGCCCCTCTAAATTGAACACTGAAGCTTTCTTT.

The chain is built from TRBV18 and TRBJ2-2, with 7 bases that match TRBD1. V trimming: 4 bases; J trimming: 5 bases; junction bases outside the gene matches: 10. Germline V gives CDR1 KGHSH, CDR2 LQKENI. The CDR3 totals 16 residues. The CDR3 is CASSQGDSQRTGELFF. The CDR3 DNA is TGTGCCAGCTCACAGGGGGACAGCCAGCGGACCGGGGAGCTGTTTTTT.

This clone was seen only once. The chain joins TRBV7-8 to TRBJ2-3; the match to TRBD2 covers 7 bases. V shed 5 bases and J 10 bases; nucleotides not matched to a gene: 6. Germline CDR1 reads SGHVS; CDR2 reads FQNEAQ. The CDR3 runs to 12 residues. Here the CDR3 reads CASSEGTTAQYF. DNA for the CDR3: TGTGCCAGCAGCGAAGGGACTACGGCGCAGTATTTT.

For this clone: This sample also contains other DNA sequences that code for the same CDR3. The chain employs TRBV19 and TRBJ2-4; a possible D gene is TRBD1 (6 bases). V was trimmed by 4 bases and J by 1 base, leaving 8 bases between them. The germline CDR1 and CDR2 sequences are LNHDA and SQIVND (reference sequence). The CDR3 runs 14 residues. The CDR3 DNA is TGTGCCAGTAGTAATCAGGGGGCCAAAAACATTCAGTACTTC. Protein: CASSNQGAKNIQYF.

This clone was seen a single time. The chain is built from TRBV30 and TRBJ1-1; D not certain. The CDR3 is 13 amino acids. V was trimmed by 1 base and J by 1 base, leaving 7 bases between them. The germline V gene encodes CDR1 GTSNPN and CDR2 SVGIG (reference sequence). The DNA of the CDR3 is TGTGCCTGGAGTGCCGGATGGAACACTGAAGCTTTCTTT. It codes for CAWSAGWNTEAFF.

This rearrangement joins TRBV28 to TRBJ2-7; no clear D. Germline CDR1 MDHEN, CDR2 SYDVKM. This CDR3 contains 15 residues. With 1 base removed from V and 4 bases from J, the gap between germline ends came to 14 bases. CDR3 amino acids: CASSLSLPLIYEQYF. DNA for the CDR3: TGTGCCAGCAGTTTATCGCTCCCCTTAATTTACGAGCAGTACTTC.

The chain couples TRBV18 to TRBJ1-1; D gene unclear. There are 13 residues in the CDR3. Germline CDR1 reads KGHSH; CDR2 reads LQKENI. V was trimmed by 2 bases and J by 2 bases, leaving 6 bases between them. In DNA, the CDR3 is TGTGCCAGCTCACCAGGACGAAACACTGAAGCTTTCTTT. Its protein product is CASSPGRNTEAFF.

CDR3 sequence reads: CASSSMDRGRTEAFF. The CDR3 DNA reads as TGTGCCAGCAGCTCAATGGACAGGGGTCGAACTGAAGCTTTCTTT. The chain has TRBV5-4 and TRBJ1-1; 9 positions match TRBD1. Germline CDR1 reads SGHNT; CDR2 reads YYREEE (reference sequence). Germline trimming cut 3 bases from V and 5 bases from J; bases unmatched to any gene: 8. The CDR3 totals 15 residues.

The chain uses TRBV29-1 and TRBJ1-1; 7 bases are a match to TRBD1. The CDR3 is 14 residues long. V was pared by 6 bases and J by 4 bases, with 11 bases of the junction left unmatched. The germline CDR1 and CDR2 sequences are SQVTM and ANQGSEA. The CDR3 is CSVDASGGGTEAFF. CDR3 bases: TGCAGCGTAGACGCCTCAGGGGGGGGCACTGAAGCTTTCTTT.

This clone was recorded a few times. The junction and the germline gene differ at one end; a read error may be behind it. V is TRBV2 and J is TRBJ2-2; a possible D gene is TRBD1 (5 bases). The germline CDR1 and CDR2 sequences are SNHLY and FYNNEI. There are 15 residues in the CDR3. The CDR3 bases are TGTGCCAGCAGCGAAGGGGTGACAGTCGAGGGGGAGCTGTTTTTT. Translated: CASSEGVTVEGELFF.

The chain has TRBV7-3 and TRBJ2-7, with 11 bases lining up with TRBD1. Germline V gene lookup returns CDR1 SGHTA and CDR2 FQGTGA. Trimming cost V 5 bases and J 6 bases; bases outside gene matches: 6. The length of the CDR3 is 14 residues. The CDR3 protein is CASSLGTGGREQYF. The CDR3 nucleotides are TGTGCCAGCAGCCTCGGGACAGGGGGGCGCGAGCAGTACTTC.

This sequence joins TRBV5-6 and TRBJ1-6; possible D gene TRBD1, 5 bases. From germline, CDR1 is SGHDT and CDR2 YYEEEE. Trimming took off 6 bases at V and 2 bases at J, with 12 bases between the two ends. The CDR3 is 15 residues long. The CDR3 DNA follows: TGTGCCAGCACCGGGGGAGGCCCCTATAATTCACCCCTCCACTTT. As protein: CASTGGGPYNSPLHF.

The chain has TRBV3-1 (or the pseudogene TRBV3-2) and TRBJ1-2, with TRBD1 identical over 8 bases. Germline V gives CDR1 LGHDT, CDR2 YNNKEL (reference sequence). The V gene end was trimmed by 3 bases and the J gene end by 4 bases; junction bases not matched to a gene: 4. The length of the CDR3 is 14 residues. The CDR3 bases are TGTGCCAGCAGCCAGGCAGGGGGCACCTATGGCTACACCTTC. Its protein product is CASSQAGGTYGYTF.

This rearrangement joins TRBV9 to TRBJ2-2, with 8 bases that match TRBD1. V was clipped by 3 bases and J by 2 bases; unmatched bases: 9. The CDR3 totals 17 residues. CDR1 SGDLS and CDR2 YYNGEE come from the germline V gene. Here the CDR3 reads CASSARTGTVNTGELFF. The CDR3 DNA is TGTGCCAGCAGCGCCCGGACAGGGACGGTTAACACCGGGGAGCTGTTTTTT.

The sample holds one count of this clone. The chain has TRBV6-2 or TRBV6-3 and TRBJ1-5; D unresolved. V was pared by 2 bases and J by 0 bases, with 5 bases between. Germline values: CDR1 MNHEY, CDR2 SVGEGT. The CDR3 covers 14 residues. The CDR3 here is CASSYGSSNQPQHF. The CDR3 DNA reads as TGTGCCAGCAGTTACGGGAGTAGCAATCAGCCCCAGCATTTT.

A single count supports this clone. CDR3 nucleotide sequence: TGTGCCAGCAGTTATCTCGACAGGCAAGAGACCCAGTACTTC. It specifies CASSYLDRQETQYF. The rearrangement links TRBV6-2 or TRBV6-3 to TRBJ2-5; D may be TRBD1 (6 bases). The CDR3 has 14 amino acids. Germline V gives CDR1 MNHEY, CDR2 SVGEGT. V was clipped by 3 bases and J by 2 bases, with 10 bases between them.

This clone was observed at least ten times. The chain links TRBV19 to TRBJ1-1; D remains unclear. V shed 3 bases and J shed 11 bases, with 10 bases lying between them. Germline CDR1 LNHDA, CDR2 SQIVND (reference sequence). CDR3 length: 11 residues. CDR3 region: CASSIRRAAFF. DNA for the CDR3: TGTGCCAGTAGTATTCGGCGGGCCGCTTTCTTT.